These 29 T cell receptor beta chains share one sample of origin, sequenced in a study of STAT3 mutations in large granular lymphocyte leukemia. Broader study findings: In T-cell large granular lymphocyte leukemia, about half of patients showed multiple immunodominant subclonotypes.

The data were produced by immunoSEQ multiplex PCR, yet TCRdb's version contains in-frame clones alone and is incomplete. Of roughly 40,000 clones in the sample, about 81% are singletons; the top ten hold 0.4% to 0.55%. No antigens are known for them. The sequencing sample was made of PBMCs. These receptors originate from a human donor with T large granular lymphocyte leukemia. Some clones in this sample may be carry-over from other donors' samples.

The CDR3 sequence: CARSRRSSGNTIYF. The DNA for the CDR3 is TGTGCCAGAAGCAGGCGTAGCTCTGGAAACACCATATATTTT. This chain connects TRBV7-5 to TRBJ1-3. TRBV7-5 is a known pseudogene. The CDR3 runs to 14 residues.

The chain links TRBV2 to TRBJ1-1; D is unresolved. The CDR3 runs to 15 residues. V shed 3 bases and J shed 3 bases, with 14 bases lying between them. Germline CDR1 and CDR2: SNHLY and FYNNEI. In nucleotides, the CDR3 is TGTGCCAGCAGTGAGACGGGCGCAGTCTACACTGAAGCTTTCTTT. Amino acid sequence: CASSETGAVYTEAFF.

The chain uses TRBV2 and TRBJ2-3; TRBD2 matches at 7 bases. The V gene's germline CDR1 is SNHLY and CDR2 FYNNEI. V gave up 7 bases and J gave up 6 bases; unmatched junction bases: 10. This CDR3 region has 14 residues. The CDR3 DNA is TGTGCCAGCACCATAGGGACTATCGGTGATACGCAGTATTTT. Translation: CASTIGTIGDTQYF.

The V gene is TRBV21-1, the J gene TRBJ2-5; the D call in the table, TRBD1, was not verified against the DNA. TRBV21-1 is a known pseudogene. This CDR3 contains 17 residues. CDR3 nucleotide sequence: TGTGCCAGCAGCAAAGACCTCCCCTACAGGGGGCTGGAGACCCAGTACTTC. This encodes CASSKDLPYRGLETQYF.

The chain employs TRBV28 and TRBJ1-2; D may be TRBD1 (5 bases). In germline, CDR1 is MDHEN, CDR2 SYDVKM. V lost 7 bases and J lost 7, with 19 bases in between. The CDR3 runs 14 residues. In DNA, the CDR3 is TGTGCCAGCAAACCCGGGACCTTACGGAGTGGCTACACCTTC. Amino acid sequence: CASKPGTLRSGYTF.

The chain has TRBV11-2 and TRBJ2-5, with TRBD1 matching 7 bases. Germline CDR1 and CDR2: SGHAT and FQNNGV. This CDR3 has 17 residues. The J segment lost 5 bases and the V segment lost 5 bases, leaving 17 bases of the junction unmatched. CDR3 sequence: CASSPRPTGKERETQYF. The CDR3 DNA sequence: TGTGCCAGCAGCCCCCGTCCGACAGGGAAAGAACGGGAGACCCAGTACTTC.

V usage is TRBV10-3 and J usage is TRBJ1-1, with D perhaps matching TRBD1 (6 bases). CDR3 length: 11 residues. Per germline, CDR1 ENHRY and CDR2 SYGVKD. V gave up 8 bases and J gave up 8 bases, with 12 bases separating them. The CDR3 spells CAIGGTREAFF. The CDR3 coding sequence is TGTGCCATCGGCGGGACAAGGGAAGCTTTCTTT.

This clone was counted between two and nine times. The chain has TRBV4-2 and TRBJ2-2; D is uncertain. The CDR3 runs to 14 residues. CDR1 LGHNA and CDR2 YNFKEQ come from the germline V gene. V shed 0 bases and J shed 5 bases, with 7 bases lying between them. CDR3 loop: CASSQDRRTGELFF. CDR3 DNA sequence: TGTGCCAGCAGCCAAGATCGGCGGACCGGGGAGCTGTTTTTT.

The CDR3 here is CASSLAGGEAFF. The CDR3 DNA follows: TGTGCCAGCAGCTTGGCCGGAGGAGAAGCTTTCTTT. The chain employs TRBV5-4 and TRBJ1-1; D is unclear. V gave up 0 bases and J gave up 8 bases, with 8 bases separating them. This CDR3 is built from 12 residues. Germline CDR1 is SGHNT and CDR2 is YYREEE (reference sequence).

This chain links TRBV4-1 with TRBJ1-5; 7 bases map to TRBD1. Germline CDR1 is MGHRA and CDR2 is YSYEKL. V dropped 3 bases and J dropped 5; count of bases not matched to a gene: 7. The CDR3 contains 15 residues. Written as DNA, the CDR3 is TGCGCCAGCAGCCACCCCTACAGGGGTTATCAGCCCCAGCATTTT. Its protein product is CASSHPYRGYQPQHF.

The V and J genes are TRBV11-3 and TRBJ2-7, with no clear D. There are 14 residues in the CDR3. Trimming took off 3 bases at V and 2 bases at J, with 11 bases between the two ends. Germline CDR1 SGHNT, CDR2 YENEEA. The DNA for the CDR3 is TGTGCCAGCAGCTTCCCGCAGCCGACCTACGAGCAGTACTTC. As protein: CASSFPQPTYEQYF. Full variable domain (missing parts from reference TRBV11-3 and TRBJ2-7): EAGVVQSPRYKIIEKKQPVAFWCNPISGHNTLYWYLQNLGQGPELLIRYENEEAVDDSQLPKDRFSAERLKGVDSTLKIQPAELGDSAVYLCASSFPQPTYEQYFGPGTRLTVT.

V and J are TRBV15 and TRBJ1-1; D is ambiguous. The CDR3 totals 15 residues. Trimming removed 6 bases from V and 1 base from J, with 15 bases in between. Germline V lookup: CDR1 LNHNV, CDR2 YYDKDF (reference sequence). The CDR3 DNA sequence: TGTGCCACCAGTGAAGCGCAGACAACGAACACTGAAGCTTTCTTT. Translation gives CATSEAQTTNTEAFF. Together with reference TRBV15 and TRBJ1-1, the CDR3 gives the full variable domain: DAMVIQNPRYQVTQFGKPVTLSCSQTLNHNVMYWYQQKSSQAPKLLFHYYDKDFNNEADTPDNFQSRRPNTSFCFLDIRSPGLGDTAMYLCATSEAQTTNTEAFFGQGTRLTVV.

The CDR3 sequence is CASSTGYEQFF. CDR3 in DNA: TGTGCCAGTAGTACCGGCTATGAGCAGTTCTTC. V gene TRBV19 combines with J gene TRBJ2-1; D is undetermined. Germline CDR1 LNHDA, CDR2 SQIVND (reference sequence). Between the trimmed V and J ends, which lost 4 bases and 8 bases, there was a span of 6 bases. CDR3 length equals 11 residues. Variable domain in full (rest from reference TRBV19 and TRBJ2-1): DGGITQSPKYLFRKEGQNVTLSCEQNLNHDAMYWYRQDPGQGLRLIYYSQIVNDFQKGDIAEGYSVSREKKESFPLTVTSAQKNPTAFYLCASSTGYEQFFGPGTRLTVL.

The chain uses TRBV14 and TRBJ1-3; no clear D. In germline, CDR1 is SGHDN, CDR2 FVKESK. V was trimmed by 1 base and J by 2 bases, leaving 12 bases between them. This CDR3 is built from 16 residues. The CDR3 reads CASSQVASAPGNTIYF. The CDR3 DNA reads TGTGCCAGCAGCCAAGTAGCGTCAGCTCCTGGAAACACCATATATTTT. Full variable domain (remainder filled in from reference TRBV14 and TRBJ1-3): EAGVTQFPSHSVIEKGQTVTLRCDPISGHDNLYWYRRVMGKEIKFLLHFVKESKQDESGMPNNRFLAERTGGTYSTLKVQPAELEDSGVYFCASSQVASAPGNTIYFGEGSWLTVV.

The gene calls are TRBV7-2 and TRBJ1-5, with D hard to call. Germline V lookup: CDR1 SGHTA, CDR2 FQGNSA. CDR3 size: 12 residues. The germline V and J ends were trimmed by 5 bases and 4 bases, with 6 bases remaining between them. In nucleotides, the CDR3 is TGTGCCAGCAGCCGAATGAATCAGCCCCAGCATTTT. Its protein is CASSRMNQPQHF.

The rearrangement joins TRBV5-1 to TRBJ1-1; D unresolved. The CDR3 is 13 residues long. Trimming took 3 bases from V and 4 from J, leaving 10 bases between them. The germline CDR1 and CDR2 sequences are SGHRS and YFSETQ. Here the CDR3 DNA reads TGCGCCAGCAGCTACCTTGGGTTCACTGAAGCTTTCTTT. Amino acids: CASSYLGFTEAFF.

CDR3 in amino acids: CASSMDLLVSTIYF. As DNA, the CDR3 is TGTGCCAGTAGTATGGACCTCTTGGTGAGCACCATATATTTT. The chain recombines TRBV19 with TRBJ1-3, with no clear D. There are 14 residues in the CDR3. Germline CDR1 LNHDA, CDR2 SQIVND (reference sequence). Trimming removed 3 bases from V and 9 bases from J, with 15 bases in between.

The CDR3 loop reads CASSTQRTGVPGELFF. DNA of the CDR3: TGTGCCAGTAGTACCCAAAGGACAGGGGTACCCGGGGAGCTGTTTTTT. The J gene is TRBJ2-2, the V gene TRBV19, with TRBD1 identical over 9 bases. Germline V gives CDR1 LNHDA, CDR2 SQIVND (reference sequence). The CDR3 runs 16 residues. After removal of 4 bases from V and 6 bases from J, the junction contained 9 bases not matched to a gene. Full variable domain (missing parts from reference TRBV19 and TRBJ2-2): DGGITQSPKYLFRKEGQNVTLSCEQNLNHDAMYWYRQDPGQGLRLIYYSQIVNDFQKGDIAEGYSVSREKKESFPLTVTSAQKNPTAFYLCASSTQRTGVPGELFFGEGSRLTVL.

Remarks on this clone: Other DNA sequences in this specimen translate into the identical CDR3. The gene calls are TRBV6-5 and TRBJ2-3, with TRBD2 identical over 7 bases. The junction had 1 base not matched to a gene; V was cut back by 4 bases and J by 3 bases. CDR3 length: 13 amino acids. Germline assignment: CDR1 MNHEY and CDR2 SVGAGI. CDR3 bases: TGTGCCAGCAGTTTCGGGGGGACAGATACGCAGTATTTT. It yields the protein CASSFGGTDTQYF.

This clone was counted only a few times. CDR3 amino acids: CASRLGGASNYGYTF. CDR3 in DNA: TGTGCCAGCAGATTAGGGGGAGCGTCGAACTATGGCTACACCTTC. The J gene is TRBJ1-2, the V gene TRBV28; a weak D match, TRBD1 (6 bases). The CDR3 length is 15 residues. Germline lookup yields CDR1 MDHEN and CDR2 SYDVKM. V was pared by 6 bases and J by 2 bases, with 16 bases between.

The V and J genes are TRBV6-6 and TRBJ1-5; no clear D gene. Trimming left V 3 bases short and J 4 bases short, with 7 bases between. The CDR3 has 13 amino acids. The germline CDR1 and CDR2 sequences are MNHNY and SVGAGI (reference sequence). As DNA, the CDR3 is TGTGCCAGCAGTTATACGGGGAATCAGCCCCAGCATTTT. It yields the protein CASSYTGNQPQHF.

Only one count was recorded for this clone. The genes are TRBV6-1 and TRBJ2-7; D remains ambiguous. This CDR3 has 13 residues. Per the germline V gene, CDR1 is MNHNS and CDR2 is SASEGT. Trimming shortened V by 3 bases and J by 4 bases, and 10 bases separated the two germline ends. The CDR3 DNA is TGTGCCAGCAGTGAGCCCGTGGCTTACGAGCAGTACGTC. Translation gives CASSEPVAYEQYV.

This clone was counted a few times. This chain uses TRBV5-1 with TRBJ2-7; 11 positions match TRBD2. This CDR3 region has 14 residues. The germline V gene has CDR1 SGHRS and CDR2 YFSETQ. After removal of 4 bases from V and 3 bases from J, the junction contained 3 bases not matched to a gene. CDR3 in DNA: TGCGCCAGCAGCGTGACTAGCGGGGACTACGAGCAGTACTTC. As protein: CASSVTSGDYEQYF.

The V and J genes are TRBV25-1 and TRBJ2-1; D is unclear. This CDR3 is 17 amino acids long. Trimming cost V 1 base and J 0 bases, with 13 bases left between them. The germline gives CDR1 MGHDK, CDR2 SYGVNS. CDR3 in DNA: TGTGCCAGCAGTGAATTGGAGTATCCGAGCTCCTACAATGAGCAGTTCTTC. Translation gives CASSELEYPSSYNEQFF.

This chain joins TRBV6-1 and TRBJ1-2; the D is unclear. The CDR3 is 14 amino acids. Trimming left V 4 bases short and J 1 base short, with 10 bases between. Germline CDR1 is MNHNS and CDR2 is SASEGT. Written as DNA, the CDR3 is TGTGCCAGCAGTGCCACCGTAGTTAACTATGGCTACACCTTC. Its translation is CASSATVVNYGYTF.

The chain uses TRBV6-5 and TRBJ1-2, with D tentatively TRBD1 (6 bases). The CDR3 runs 14 residues. Germline assignment: CDR1 MNHEY and CDR2 SVGAGI. V was trimmed by 5 bases and J by 8 bases, leaving 18 bases between them. Written as DNA, the CDR3 is TGTGCCAGCAGTAGGGCCGGACAGAGGAACGGCTACACCTTC. Translating gives CASSRAGQRNGYTF.

The CDR3 DNA is TGCGCCAGCAGCTTGAGTCTGCGGGTACAAGAGACCCAGTACTTC. Encoded protein: CASSLSLRVQETQYF. The chain carries TRBV5-1 and TRBJ2-5; D possibly corresponds to TRBD2 (5 bases). The CDR3 is 15 residues long. CDR1 and CDR2 (germline): SGHRS, YFSETQ. V lost 1 base and J 2 bases, leaving 12 bases between the germline ends.

The J gene is TRBJ2-2, the V gene TRBV9; 8 positions agree with TRBD2. The germline V gene encodes CDR1 SGDLS and CDR2 YYNGEE. The ends lost 0 bases at V and 0 bases at J; junction bases unmatched: 4. The CDR3 spans 17 residues. In DNA form, the CDR3 reads TGTGCCAGCAGCGTAGCGAGCGGGGGCCCGAACACCGGGGAGCTGTTTTTT. Encoded protein: CASSVASGGPNTGELFF.

The chain joins TRBV19 to TRBJ2-1, with TRBD1 matching over 9 bases. V was pared by 5 bases and J by 4 bases, with 6 bases of the junction left unmatched. Germline CDR1 is LNHDA and CDR2 is SQIVND (reference sequence). This CDR3 spans 15 amino acids. The chain's CDR3 is CASSGRDRVYNEQFF. In nucleotides, the CDR3 is TGTGCCAGTAGTGGCCGGGACAGGGTGTACAATGAGCAGTTCTTC. Using reference TRBV19 and TRBJ2-1 for the parts outside the CDR3, the full variable domain is DGGITQSPKYLFRKEGQNVTLSCEQNLNHDAMYWYRQDPGQGLRLIYYSQIVNDFQKGDIAEGYSVSREKKESFPLTVTSAQKNPTAFYLCASSGRDRVYNEQFFGPGTRLTVL.